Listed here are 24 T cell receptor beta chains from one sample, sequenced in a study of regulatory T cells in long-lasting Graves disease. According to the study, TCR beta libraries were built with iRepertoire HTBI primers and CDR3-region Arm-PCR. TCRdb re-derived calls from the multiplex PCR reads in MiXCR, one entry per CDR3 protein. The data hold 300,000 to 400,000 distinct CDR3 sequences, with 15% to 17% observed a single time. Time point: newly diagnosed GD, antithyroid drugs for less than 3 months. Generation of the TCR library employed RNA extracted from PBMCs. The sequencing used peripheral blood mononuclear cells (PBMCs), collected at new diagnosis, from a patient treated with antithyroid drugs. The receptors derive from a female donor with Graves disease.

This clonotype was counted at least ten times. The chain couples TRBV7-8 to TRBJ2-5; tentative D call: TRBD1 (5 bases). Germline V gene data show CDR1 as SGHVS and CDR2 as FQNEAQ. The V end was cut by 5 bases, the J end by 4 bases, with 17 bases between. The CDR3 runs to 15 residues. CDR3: CASSPSLGASETQYF. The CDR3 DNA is TGTGCCAGCAGCCCATCCTTAGGGGCGTCAGAGACCCAGTACTTC.

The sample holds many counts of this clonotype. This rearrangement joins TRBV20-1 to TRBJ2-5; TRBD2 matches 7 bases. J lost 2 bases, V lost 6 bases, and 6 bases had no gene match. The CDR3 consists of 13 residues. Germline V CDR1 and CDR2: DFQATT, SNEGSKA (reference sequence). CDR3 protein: CSAPGLTQETQYF. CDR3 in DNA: TGCAGTGCCCCGGGACTAACACAAGAGACCCAGTACTTC.

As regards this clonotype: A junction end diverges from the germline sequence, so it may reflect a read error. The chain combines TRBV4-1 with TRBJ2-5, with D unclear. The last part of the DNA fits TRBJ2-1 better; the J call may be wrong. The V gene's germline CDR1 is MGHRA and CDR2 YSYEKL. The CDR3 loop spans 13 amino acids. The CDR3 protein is CANSQVSGDEQFF. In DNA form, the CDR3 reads TGCGCCAACAGCCAAGTCAGTGGAGATGAGCAGTTCTTC.

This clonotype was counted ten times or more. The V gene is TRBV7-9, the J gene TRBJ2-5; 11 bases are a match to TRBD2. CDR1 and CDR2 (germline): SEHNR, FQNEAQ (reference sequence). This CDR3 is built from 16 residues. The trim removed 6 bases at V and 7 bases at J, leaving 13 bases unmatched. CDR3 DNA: TGTGCCAGCAGTCGACTCGAACTAGCGGGAGTAGGGACCCAGTACTTC. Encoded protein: CASSRLELAGVGTQYF.

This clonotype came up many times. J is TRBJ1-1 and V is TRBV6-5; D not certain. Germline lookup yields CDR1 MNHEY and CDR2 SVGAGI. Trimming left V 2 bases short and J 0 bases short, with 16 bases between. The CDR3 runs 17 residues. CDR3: CASSYEKLTAMNTEAFF. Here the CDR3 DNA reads TGTGCCAGCAGTTACGAGAAGCTAACAGCAATGAACACTGAAGCTTTCTTT.

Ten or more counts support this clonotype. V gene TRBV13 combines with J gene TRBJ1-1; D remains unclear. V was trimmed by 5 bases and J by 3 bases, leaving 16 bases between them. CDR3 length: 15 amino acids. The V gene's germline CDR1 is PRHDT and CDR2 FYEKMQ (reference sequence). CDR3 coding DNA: TGTGCCAGCAGCCCCCCCGCGGCTATGGACACTGAAGCTTTCTTT. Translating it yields CASSPPAAMDTEAFF.

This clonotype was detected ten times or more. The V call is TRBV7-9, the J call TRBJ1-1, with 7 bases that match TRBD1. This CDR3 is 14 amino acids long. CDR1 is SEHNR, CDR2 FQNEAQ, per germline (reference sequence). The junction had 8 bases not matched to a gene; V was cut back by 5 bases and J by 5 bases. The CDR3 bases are TGTGCCAGCAGCCGAACAGGGGTTAGTACTGAAGCTTTCTTT. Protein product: CASSRTGVSTEAFF.

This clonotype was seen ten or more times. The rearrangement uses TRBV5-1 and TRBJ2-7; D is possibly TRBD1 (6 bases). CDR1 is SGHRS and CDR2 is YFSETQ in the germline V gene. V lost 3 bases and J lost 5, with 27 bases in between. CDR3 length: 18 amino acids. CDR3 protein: CASSSQTGPQGINHEQYF. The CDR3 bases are TGCGCCAGCAGCTCACAAACCGGGCCACAGGGAATAAACCACGAGCAGTACTTC.

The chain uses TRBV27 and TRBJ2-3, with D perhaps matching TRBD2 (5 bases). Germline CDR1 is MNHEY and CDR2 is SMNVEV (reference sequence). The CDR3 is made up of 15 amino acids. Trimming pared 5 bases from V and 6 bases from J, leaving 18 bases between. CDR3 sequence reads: CASSIPGYPLDTQYF. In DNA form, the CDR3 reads TGTGCCAGCAGTATTCCGGGATACCCTTTGGATACGCAGTATTTT.

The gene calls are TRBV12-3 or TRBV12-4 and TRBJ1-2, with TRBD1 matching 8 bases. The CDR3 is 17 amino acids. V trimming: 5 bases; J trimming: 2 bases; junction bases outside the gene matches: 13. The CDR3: CASSSQGALGKNYGYTF. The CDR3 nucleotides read TGTGCCAGCAGTAGTCAGGGGGCGTTGGGGAAGAACTATGGCTACACCTTC.

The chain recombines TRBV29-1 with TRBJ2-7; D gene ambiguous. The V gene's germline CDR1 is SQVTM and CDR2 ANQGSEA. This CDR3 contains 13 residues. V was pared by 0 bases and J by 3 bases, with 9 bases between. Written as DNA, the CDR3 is TGCAGCGTTGAAGACGGCCCCCTCTACGAGCAGTACTTC. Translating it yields CSVEDGPLYEQYF.

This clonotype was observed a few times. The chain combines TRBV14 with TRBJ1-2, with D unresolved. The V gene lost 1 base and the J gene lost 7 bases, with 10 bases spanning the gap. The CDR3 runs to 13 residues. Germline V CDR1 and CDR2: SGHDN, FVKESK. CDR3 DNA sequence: TGTGCCAGCAGCCAAGTCCAGCTACGTGGCTACACCTTC. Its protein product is CASSQVQLRGYTF. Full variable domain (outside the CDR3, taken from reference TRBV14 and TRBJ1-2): EAGVTQFPSHSVIEKGQTVTLRCDPISGHDNLYWYRRVMGKEIKFLLHFVKESKQDESGMPNNRFLAERTGGTYSTLKVQPAELEDSGVYFCASSQVQLRGYTFGSGTRLTVV.

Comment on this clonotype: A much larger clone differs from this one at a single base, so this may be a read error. The CDR3 coding sequence is TGTGCCAGCAGCTTAGATAATGTAGTGGGCAATGAGCGGTTCTTC. This encodes CASSLDNVVGNERFF. V usage is TRBV7-9 and J usage is TRBJ2-1; D remains unclear. Germline V gene lookup returns CDR1 SEHNR and CDR2 FQNEAQ (reference sequence). The CDR3 consists of 15 residues.

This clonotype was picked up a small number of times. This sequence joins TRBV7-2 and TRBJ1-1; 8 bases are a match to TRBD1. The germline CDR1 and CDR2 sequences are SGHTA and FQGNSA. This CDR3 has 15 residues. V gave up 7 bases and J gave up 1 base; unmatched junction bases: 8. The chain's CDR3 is CASTVQGAWNTEAFF. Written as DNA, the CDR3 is TGTGCCAGCACCGTTCAGGGGGCCTGGAACACTGAAGCTTTCTTT. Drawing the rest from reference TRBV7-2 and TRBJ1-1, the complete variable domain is GAGVSQSPSNKVTEKGKDVELRCDPISGHTALYWYRQSLGQGLEFLIYFQGNSAPDKSGLPSDRFSAERTGGSVSTLTIQRTQQEDSAVYLCASTVQGAWNTEAFFGQGTRLTVV.

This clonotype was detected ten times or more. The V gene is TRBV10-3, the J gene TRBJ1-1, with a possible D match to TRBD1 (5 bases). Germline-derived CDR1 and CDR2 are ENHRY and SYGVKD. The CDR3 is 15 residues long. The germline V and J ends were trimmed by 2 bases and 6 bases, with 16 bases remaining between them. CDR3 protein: CAISEDGFGGAEAFF. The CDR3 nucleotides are TGTGCCATCAGTGAGGATGGCTTTGGGGGGGCTGAAGCTTTCTTT.

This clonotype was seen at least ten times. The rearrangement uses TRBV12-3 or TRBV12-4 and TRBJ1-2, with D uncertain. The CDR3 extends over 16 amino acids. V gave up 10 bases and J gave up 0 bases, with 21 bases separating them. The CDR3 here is CAIPRPGGQTNYGYTF. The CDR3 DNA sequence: TGTGCCATCCCAAGACCCGGTGGCCAGACTAACTATGGCTACACCTTC.

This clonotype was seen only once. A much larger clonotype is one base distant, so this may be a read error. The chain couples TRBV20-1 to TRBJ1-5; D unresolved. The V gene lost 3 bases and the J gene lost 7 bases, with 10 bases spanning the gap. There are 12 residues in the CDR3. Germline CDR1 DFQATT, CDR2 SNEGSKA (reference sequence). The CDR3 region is CSARGGKQPQHF. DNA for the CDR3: TGCAGTGCTAGGGGAGGGAAACAGCCCCAGCATTTT.

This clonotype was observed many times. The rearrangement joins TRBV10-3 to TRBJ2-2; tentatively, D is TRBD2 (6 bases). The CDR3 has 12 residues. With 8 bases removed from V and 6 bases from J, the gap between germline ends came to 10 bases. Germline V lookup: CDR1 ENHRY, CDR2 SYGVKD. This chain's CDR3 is CAIDPGAGELFF. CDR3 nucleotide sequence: TGTGCCATCGATCCGGGGGCCGGGGAGCTGTTTTTT.

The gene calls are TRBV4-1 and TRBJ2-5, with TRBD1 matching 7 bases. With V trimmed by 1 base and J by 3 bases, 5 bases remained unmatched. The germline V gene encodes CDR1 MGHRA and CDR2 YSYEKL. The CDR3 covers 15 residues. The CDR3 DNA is TGCGCCAGCAGCCAAGCGACAGGGCGCAAAGAGACCCAGTACTTC. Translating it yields CASSQATGRKETQYF.

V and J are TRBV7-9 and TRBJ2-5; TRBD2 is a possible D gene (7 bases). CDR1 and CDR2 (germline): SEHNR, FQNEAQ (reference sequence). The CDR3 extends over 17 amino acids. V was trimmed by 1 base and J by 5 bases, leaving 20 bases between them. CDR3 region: CASSLVFRGRERETQYF. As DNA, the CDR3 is TGTGCCAGCAGCTTAGTGTTCCGGGGGCGGGAGAGGGAGACCCAGTACTTC.

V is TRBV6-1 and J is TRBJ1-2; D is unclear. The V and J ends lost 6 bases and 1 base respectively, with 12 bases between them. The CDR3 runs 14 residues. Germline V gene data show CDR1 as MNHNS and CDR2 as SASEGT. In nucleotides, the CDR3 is TGTGCCAGCAGCCAGGACGGATATAACTATGGCTACACCTTC. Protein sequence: CASSQDGYNYGYTF.

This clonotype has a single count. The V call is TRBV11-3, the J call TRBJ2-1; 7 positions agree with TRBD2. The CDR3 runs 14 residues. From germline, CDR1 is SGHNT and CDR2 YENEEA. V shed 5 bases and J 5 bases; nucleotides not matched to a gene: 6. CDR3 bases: TGTGCCAGCAGCCGGACTAGGGCCCACAATGAGCAGTTCTTC. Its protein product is CASSRTRAHNEQFF.

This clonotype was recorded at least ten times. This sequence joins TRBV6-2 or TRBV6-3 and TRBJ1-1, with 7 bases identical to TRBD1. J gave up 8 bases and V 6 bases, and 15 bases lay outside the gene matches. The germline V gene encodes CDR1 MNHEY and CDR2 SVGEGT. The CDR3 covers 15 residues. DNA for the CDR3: TGTGCCAGCAGCGAACTCTGGGACAGACTCGTAGAAGCTTTCTTT. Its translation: CASSELWDRLVEAFF.

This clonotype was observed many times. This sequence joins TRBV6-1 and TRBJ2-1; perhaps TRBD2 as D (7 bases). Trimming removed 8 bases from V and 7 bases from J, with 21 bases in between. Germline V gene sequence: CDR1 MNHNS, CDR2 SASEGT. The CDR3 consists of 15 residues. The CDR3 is CASQGRGRDMNEQFF. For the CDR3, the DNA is TGTGCCAGCCAGGGGAGGGGGAGGGACATGAATGAGCAGTTCTTC.